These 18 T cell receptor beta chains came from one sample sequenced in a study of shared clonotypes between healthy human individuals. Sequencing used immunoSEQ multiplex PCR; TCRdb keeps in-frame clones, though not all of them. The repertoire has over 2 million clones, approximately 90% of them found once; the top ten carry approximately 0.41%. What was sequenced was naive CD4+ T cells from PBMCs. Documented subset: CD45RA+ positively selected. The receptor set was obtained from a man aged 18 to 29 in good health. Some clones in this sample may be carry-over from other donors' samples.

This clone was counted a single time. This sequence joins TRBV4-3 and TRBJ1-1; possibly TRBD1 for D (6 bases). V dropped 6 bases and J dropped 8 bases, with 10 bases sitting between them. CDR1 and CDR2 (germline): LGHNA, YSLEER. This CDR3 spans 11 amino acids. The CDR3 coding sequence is TGCGCCAGCAGTAGGGGGGGAGAAGCTTTCTTT. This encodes CASSRGGEAFF.

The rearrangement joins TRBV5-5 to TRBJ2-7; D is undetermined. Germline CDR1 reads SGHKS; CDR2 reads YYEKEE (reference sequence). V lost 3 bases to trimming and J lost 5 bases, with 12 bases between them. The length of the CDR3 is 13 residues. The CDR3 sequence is CASSSLSDHEQYF. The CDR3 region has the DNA TGTGCCAGCAGCTCCCTCAGTGACCACGAGCAGTACTTC.

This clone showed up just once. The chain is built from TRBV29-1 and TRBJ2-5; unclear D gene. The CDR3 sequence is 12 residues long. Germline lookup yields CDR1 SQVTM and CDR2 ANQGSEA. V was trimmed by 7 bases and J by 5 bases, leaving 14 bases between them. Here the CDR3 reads CSALYPRETQYF. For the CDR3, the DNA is TGCAGCGCCCTTTACCCCAGGGAGACCCAGTACTTC.

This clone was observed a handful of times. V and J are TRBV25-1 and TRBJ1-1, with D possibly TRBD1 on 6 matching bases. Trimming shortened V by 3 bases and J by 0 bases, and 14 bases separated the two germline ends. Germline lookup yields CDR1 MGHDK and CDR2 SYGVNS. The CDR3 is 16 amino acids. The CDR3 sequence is CASSDNLQGLNTEAFF. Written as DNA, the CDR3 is TGTGCCAGCAGTGACAACCTGCAGGGGTTGAACACTGAAGCTTTCTTT. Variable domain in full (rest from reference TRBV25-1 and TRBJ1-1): EADIYQTPRYLVIGTGKKITLECSQTMGHDKMYWYQQDPGMELHLIHYSYGVNSTEKGDLSSESTVSRIRTEHFPLTLESARPSHTSQYLCASSDNLQGLNTEAFFGQGTRLTVV.

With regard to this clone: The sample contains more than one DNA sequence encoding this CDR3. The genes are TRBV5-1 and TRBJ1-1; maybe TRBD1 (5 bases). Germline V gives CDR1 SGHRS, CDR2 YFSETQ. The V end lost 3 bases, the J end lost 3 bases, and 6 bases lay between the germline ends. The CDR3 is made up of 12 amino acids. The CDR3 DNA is TGCGCCAGCAGCTGGGGGGACACTGAAGCTTTCTTT. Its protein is CASSWGDTEAFF.

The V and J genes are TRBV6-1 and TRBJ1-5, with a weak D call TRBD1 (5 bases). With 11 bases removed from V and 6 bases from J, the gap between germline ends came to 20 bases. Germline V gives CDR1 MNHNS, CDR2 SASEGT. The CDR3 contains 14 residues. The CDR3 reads CAAREGLAGQPQHF. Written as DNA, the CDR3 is TGTGCCGCCAGAGAGGGGCTTGCGGGTCAGCCCCAGCATTTT.

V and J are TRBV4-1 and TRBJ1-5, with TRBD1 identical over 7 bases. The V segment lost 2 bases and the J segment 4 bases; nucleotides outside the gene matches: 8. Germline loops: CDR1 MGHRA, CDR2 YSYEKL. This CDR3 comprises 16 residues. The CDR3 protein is CASSQRAGGINQPQHF. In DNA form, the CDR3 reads TGCGCCAGCAGCCAAAGGGCAGGGGGAATTAATCAGCCCCAGCATTTT.

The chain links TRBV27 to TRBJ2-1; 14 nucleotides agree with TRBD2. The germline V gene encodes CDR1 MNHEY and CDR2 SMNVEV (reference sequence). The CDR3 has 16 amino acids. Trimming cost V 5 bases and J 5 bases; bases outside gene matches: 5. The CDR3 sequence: CASSPETSGRDNEQFF. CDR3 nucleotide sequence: TGTGCCAGCAGTCCCGAGACTAGCGGGAGGGACAATGAGCAGTTCTTC.

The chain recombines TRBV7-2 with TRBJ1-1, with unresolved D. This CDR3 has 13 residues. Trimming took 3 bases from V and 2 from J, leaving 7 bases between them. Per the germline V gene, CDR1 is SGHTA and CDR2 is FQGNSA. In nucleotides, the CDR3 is TGTGCCAGCAGCTTTCAACTAAACACTGAAGCTTTCTTT. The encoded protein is CASSFQLNTEAFF. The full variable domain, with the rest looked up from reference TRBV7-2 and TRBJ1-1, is GAGVSQSPSNKVTEKGKDVELRCDPISGHTALYWYRQSLGQGLEFLIYFQGNSAPDKSGLPSDRFSAERTGGSVSTLTIQRTQQEDSAVYLCASSFQLNTEAFFGQGTRLTVV.

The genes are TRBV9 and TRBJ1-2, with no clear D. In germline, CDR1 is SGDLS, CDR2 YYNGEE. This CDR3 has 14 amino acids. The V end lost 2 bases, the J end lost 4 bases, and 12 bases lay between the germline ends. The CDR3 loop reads CASSVRTDFYGYTF. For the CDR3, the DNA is TGTGCCAGCAGCGTCCGGACGGATTTCTATGGCTACACCTTC.

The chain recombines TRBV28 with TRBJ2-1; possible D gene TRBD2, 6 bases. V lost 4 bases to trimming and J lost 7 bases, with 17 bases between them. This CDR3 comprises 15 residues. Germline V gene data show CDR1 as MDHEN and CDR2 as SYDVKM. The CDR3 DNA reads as TGTGCCAGCAGTTCCCGGGCCCAGGGAGGAAATGAGCAGTTCTTC. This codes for CASSSRAQGGNEQFF.

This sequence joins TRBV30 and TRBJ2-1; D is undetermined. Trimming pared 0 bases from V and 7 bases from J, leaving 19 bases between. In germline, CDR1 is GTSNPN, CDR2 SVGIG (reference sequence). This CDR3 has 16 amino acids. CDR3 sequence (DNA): TGTGCCTGGAGTGTACAAGACAAATCAAAAAAAAATGAGCAGTTCTTC. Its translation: CAWSVQDKSKKNEQFF.

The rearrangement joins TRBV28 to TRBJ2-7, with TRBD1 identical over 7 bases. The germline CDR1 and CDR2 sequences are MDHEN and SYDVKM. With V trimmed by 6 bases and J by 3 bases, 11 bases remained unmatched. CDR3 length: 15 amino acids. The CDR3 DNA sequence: TGTGCCAGCAGCCGACCCGGGACAGCCATCTACGAGCAGTACTTC. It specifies CASSRPGTAIYEQYF.

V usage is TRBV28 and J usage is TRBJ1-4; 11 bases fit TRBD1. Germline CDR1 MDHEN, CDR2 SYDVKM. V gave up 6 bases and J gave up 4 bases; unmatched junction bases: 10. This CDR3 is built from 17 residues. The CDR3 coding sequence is TGTGCCAGCAGAGCGACCCTTGGGACAGGGGGTAATGAAAAACTGTTTTTT. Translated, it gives CASRATLGTGGNEKLFF. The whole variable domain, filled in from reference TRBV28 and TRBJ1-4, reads DVKVTQSSRYLVKRTGEKVFLECVQDMDHENMFWYRQDPGLGLRLIYFSYDVKMKEKGDIPEGYSVSREKKERFSLILESASTNQTSMYLCASRATLGTGGNEKLFFGSGTQLSVL.

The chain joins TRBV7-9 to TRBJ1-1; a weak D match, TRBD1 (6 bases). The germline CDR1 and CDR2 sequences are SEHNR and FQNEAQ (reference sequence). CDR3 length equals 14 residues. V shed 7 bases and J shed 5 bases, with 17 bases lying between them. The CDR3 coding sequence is TGTGCCAGCATCGTGTCGGGGGCCTCGACTGAAGCTTTCTTT. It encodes CASIVSGASTEAFF.

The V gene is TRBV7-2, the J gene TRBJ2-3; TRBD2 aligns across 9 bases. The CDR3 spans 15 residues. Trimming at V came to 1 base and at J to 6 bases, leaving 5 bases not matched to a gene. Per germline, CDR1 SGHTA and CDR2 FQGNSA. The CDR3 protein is CASSLGGRAGDTQYF. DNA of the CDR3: TGTGCCAGCAGCTTAGGCGGGAGGGCGGGGGATACGCAGTATTTT.

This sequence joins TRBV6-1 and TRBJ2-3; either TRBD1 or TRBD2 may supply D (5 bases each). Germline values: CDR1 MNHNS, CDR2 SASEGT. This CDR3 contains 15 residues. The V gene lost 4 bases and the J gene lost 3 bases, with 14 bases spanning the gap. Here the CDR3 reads CASSVRRWGTDTQYF. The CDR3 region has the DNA TGTGCCAGCAGTGTCCGACGGTGGGGGACAGATACGCAGTATTTT.

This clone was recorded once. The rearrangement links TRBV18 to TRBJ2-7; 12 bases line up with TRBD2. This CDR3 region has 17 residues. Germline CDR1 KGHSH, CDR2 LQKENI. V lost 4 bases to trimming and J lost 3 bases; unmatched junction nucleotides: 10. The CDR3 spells CASSRLAGADLFYEQYF. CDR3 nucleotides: TGTGCCAGCTCACGACTAGCGGGGGCTGACCTCTTCTACGAGCAGTACTTC.